This is a list of T cell receptor beta chains from one sample in a study of T cell responses to AZD1222 COVID-19 vaccine. Using immunoSEQ multiplex PCR, the repertoire was profiled, and TCRdb retains in-frame clones only, with some absent. Among about 120,000 clones, roughly 91% were seen once, and the ten largest hold around 5%. The sequencing used peripheral blood, collected 28 days after the second AZD1222 dose. Receptors were obtained from an adult who received the AZD1222 COVID-19 vaccine. CDR3s include the opening cysteine and the closing phenylalanine or tryptophan. A D gene is named only where the DNA matches it firmly. Clone size is given for some rows only: seen once, a few or many times, or a class if the clone is expanded.

v_call	j_call	clone_size	d_call	cdr3_aa	cdr3_nt
TRBV9	TRBJ2-5	NA	NA	CASSVEETQYF	TGTGCCAGCAGCGTAGAAGAGACCCAGTACTTC
TRBV27	TRBJ2-1	NA	NA	CASSLSRGGEQFF	TGTGCCAGCAGTTTATCCAGGGGTGGTGAGCAGTTCTTC
TRBV27	TRBJ2-7	once	NA	CASSHQNSRTYEQYF	TGTGCCAGCAGTCATCAAAATTCTCGGACCTACGAGCAGTACTTC
TRBV24-1	TRBJ1-2	NA	TRBD1	CATSDLQSGQGAYGYTF	TGTGCCACCAGTGATTTGCAATCGGGACAGGGGGCCTATGGCTACACCTTC
TRBV21-1	TRBJ2-5	NA	NA	CASSKEAGRGEETQYF	TGTGCCAGCAGCAAAGAGGCAGGCAGGGGGGAAGAGACCCAGTACTTC
TRBV6-4	TRBJ1-2	NA	TRBD1	CASSDPGQGYYGYTF	TGTGCCAGCAGTGACCCGGGACAGGGTTACTATGGCTACACCTTC
TRBV27	TRBJ2-2	once	NA	CASSLLGGAKTGELFF	TGTGCCAGCAGTTTATTGGGGGGCGCAAAGACCGGGGAGCTGTTTTTT
TRBV2	TRBJ1-6	NA	NA	CASSVADYNSPLHF	TGTGCCAGCAGTGTGGCGGACTATAATTCACCCCTCCACTTT
TRBV19	TRBJ1-2	NA	NA	CASSITRARGYTF	TGTGCCAGTAGTATAACCAGGGCACGTGGCTACACCTTC
TRBV11-2	TRBJ2-3	NA	NA	CASSLDWTSDTQYF	TGTGCCAGCAGCTTAGATTGGACTTCGGATACGCAGTATTTT
TRBV6-5	TRBJ2-1	NA	TRBD1	CASGQGDEQFF	TGTGCCAGTGGACAGGGGGACGAGCAGTTCTTC
TRBV5-1	TRBJ2-5	NA	NA	CASRDEGGSETQYF	TGCGCCAGCAGGGATGAGGGGGGCTCTGAGACCCAGTACTTC
TRBV1	TRBJ1-2	NA	NA	CTSSPRTGGLFYGYTF	TGCACCAGCAGCCCGAGGACAGGGGGCCTTTTCTATGGCTACACCTTC
TRBV7-2	TRBJ2-5	NA	TRBD2	CASSWNGGSETQYF	TGTGCCAGCAGCTGGAACGGGGGGTCAGAGACCCAGTACTTC
TRBV2	TRBJ2-5	NA	NA	CASRVNPGEETQYF	TGTGCCAGCAGGGTTAATCCAGGGGAAGAGACCCAGTACTTC
TRBV6-2/TRBV6-3	TRBJ1-5	NA	NA	CASSYSTTARTQHF	TGTGCCAGCAGTTACTCGACAACAGCAAGGACCCAGCATTTT
TRBV19	TRBJ1-5	NA	TRBD1	CASSFKGQGLWPQHF	TGTGCCAGTAGTTTTAAGGGACAGGGGTTGTGGCCCCAGCATTTT
TRBV2	TRBJ1-3	NA	NA	CASSDRAGNTIYF	TGTGCCAGCAGTGACAGGGCAGGAAACACCATATATTTT
TRBV29-1	TRBJ1-6	NA	NA	CSVRQDHNSPLHF	TGCAGCGTTCGACAGGACCATAATTCACCCCTCCACTTT
TRBV7-9	TRBJ2-7	NA	TRBD1	CASSSRTGMDEQYF	TGTGCCAGCAGCTCTCGGACAGGGATGGACGAGCAGTACTTC
TRBV28	TRBJ2-7	NA	NA	CASSPQLYEQYF	TGTGCCAGCAGTCCACAGCTCTACGAGCAGTACTTC
TRBV5-1	TRBJ2-7	NA	NA	CASSLASARSSYEQYF	TGCGCCAGCAGCTTGGCTTCGGCGAGAAGCTCCTACGAGCAGTACTTC
TRBV7-3	TRBJ1-1	few	NA	CASSDGGNTEAFF	TGTGCCAGCTCCGATGGGGGGAACACTGAAGCTTTCTTT
TRBV19	TRBJ1-6	NA	NA	CASPQVGGASSYNSPLHF	TGTGCCAGTCCTCAAGTCGGGGGGGCCAGCTCCTATAATTCACCCCTCCACTTT
TRBV28	TRBJ2-3	NA	TRBD2	CASSPYRTSGSTDTQYF	TGTGCCAGCAGTCCCTACCGGACTAGCGGGAGCACAGATACGCAGTATTTT
TRBV28	TRBJ1-1	NA	NA	CASSLLSLTYTEAFF	TGTGCCAGCAGTTTATTATCCCTAACGTACACTGAAGCTTTCTTT
TRBV10-3	TRBJ1-2	NA	NA	CAISDLTANYGYTF	TGTGCCATCAGTGACCTGACAGCAAACTATGGCTACACCTTC
TRBV2	TRBJ1-2	NA	NA	CASNGEEGIGGYTF	TGTGCCAGCAACGGGGAAGAGGGAATAGGTGGCTACACCTTC
TRBV9	TRBJ1-5	NA	NA	CASSVGGAANQPQHF	TGTGCCAGCAGCGTAGGTGGGGCCGCCAATCAGCCCCAGCATTTT
TRBV10-2	TRBJ1-2	NA	NA	CASSESRGADGLYGYTF	TGCGCCAGCAGTGAGTCGAGGGGCGCCGATGGCCTGTATGGCTACACCTTC
TRBV4-2	TRBJ1-3	NA	NA	CASSRSDSSGNTIYF	TGTGCCAGCAGCCGTAGCGATAGCTCTGGAAACACCATATATTTT
TRBV29-1	TRBJ2-1	NA	NA	CSVSDSDAQFF	TGCAGCGTATCCGACTCGGACGCTCAGTTCTTC
TRBV20-1	TRBJ1-5	once	NA	CSASRGGRVRNQPQHF	TGCAGTGCTAGTCGGGGGGGCAGGGTAAGGAATCAGCCCCAGCATTTT
TRBV20-1	TRBJ2-7	NA	NA	CSASGGPEQYF	TGCAGTGCTAGTGGGGGCCCGGAGCAGTACTTC
TRBV6-4	TRBJ2-3	once	NA	CALSSRGTDTQYF	TGTGCCCTATCGAGCCGAGGCACAGATACGCAGTATTTT
TRBV7-9	TRBJ1-1	NA	TRBD1	CASSNRRGQNDTEAFF	TGTGCCAGCTCGAACCGGCGGGGACAGAATGACACTGAAGCTTTCTTT
TRBV10-1	TRBJ2-7	few	NA	CASSEGGGYEQYF	TGCGCCAGCAGTGAAGGGGGGGGCTACGAGCAGTACTTC
TRBV7-2	TRBJ2-3	NA	NA	CASSTTTSTDTQYF	TGTGCCAGCAGCACGACGACTAGCACAGATACGCAGTATTTT
TRBV7-2	TRBJ1-2	once	TRBD1	CASSLAGTDGYTF	TGTGCCAGCAGCTTAGCTGGGACAGATGGCTACACCTTC
TRBV7-3	TRBJ2-5	NA	NA	CASSLDSPGTQYF	TGTGCCAGCAGCTTAGATTCCCCAGGGACCCAGTACTTC
TRBV6-2/TRBV6-3	TRBJ2-1	NA	TRBD1	CASSYSRGTGYNEQFF	TGTGCCAGCAGTTACTCGAGGGGGACAGGCTACAATGAGCAGTTCTTC
TRBV6-5	TRBJ1-2	NA	NA	CASSLALAPYGYTF	TGTGCCAGCAGTCTGGCCCTGGCCCCCTATGGCTACACCTTC
TRBV15	TRBJ1-5	NA	NA	CATSWGGSRENQPQHF	TGTGCCACCAGCTGGGGGGGAAGTAGGGAAAATCAGCCCCAGCATTTT
TRBV30	TRBJ2-6	once	NA	CAWSVLRIPRSGANVLTF	TGTGCCTGGAGTGTACTAAGGATTCCAAGGTCTGGGGCCAACGTCCTGACTTTC
TRBV29-1	TRBJ1-1	NA	NA	CSVEGGPAPGAFF	TGCAGCGTTGAAGGCGGTCCGGCCCCTGGAGCTTTCTTT
TRBV3-1/TRBV3-2	TRBJ2-1	NA	NA	CASSRTPESRPFF	TGTGCCAGCAGCCGCACCCCAGAAAGTCGACCGTTCTTC
TRBV28	TRBJ1-5	once	TRBD1	CASARGQGDQPQHF	TGTGCCAGCGCCAGGGGACAGGGGGATCAGCCCCAGCATTTT
TRBV3-1/TRBV3-2	TRBJ1-4	once	NA	CASSRSINEKLFF	TGTGCCAGCAGCCGAAGTATTAATGAAAAACTGTTTTTT
TRBV19	TRBJ2-2	NA	NA	CASSIDWGIQGPNTGELFF	TGTGCCAGTAGTATAGATTGGGGGATACAGGGACCGAACACCGGGGAGCTGTTTTTT
TRBV20-1	TRBJ2-3	few	NA	CSASAPSTDTQYF	TGCAGTGCCAGTGCCCCTAGCACAGATACGCAGTATTTT
TRBV11-2	TRBJ2-1	NA	TRBD2	CASSLGGLAIDEQFF	TGTGCCAGCAGCCTTGGTGGACTAGCGATCGATGAGCAGTTCTTC
TRBV7-9	TRBJ1-2	NA	NA	CATLEGVNYGYTF	TGTGCCACCCTGGAGGGAGTAAACTATGGCTACACCTTC
TRBV6-5	TRBJ2-7	NA	TRBD2	CASTLTSGGSYEQYF	TGTGCCAGCACTCTAACTAGCGGGGGCTCCTACGAGCAGTACTTC
TRBV2	TRBJ1-1	NA	NA	CASSQGLNTEAFF	TGTGCCAGCAGTCAGGGGTTAAACACTGAAGCTTTCTTT
TRBV12-3/TRBV12-4	TRBJ1-2	few	TRBD1	CASSTGDWGYTF	TGTGCCAGCAGCACAGGGGACTGGGGCTACACCTTC
TRBV4-3	TRBJ2-7	NA	NA	CASSLDDGEQYF	TGCGCCAGCAGCCTCGACGATGGGGAGCAGTACTTC
TRBV30	TRBJ1-6	NA	NA	CAWSVKANNSPLHF	TGTGCCTGGAGTGTAAAAGCGAATAATTCACCCCTCCACTTT